The rows below give T cell receptor beta chains drawn from one sample of a study of T cells in Graves' hyperthyroidism and ophthalmopathy. MiXCR, run by TCRdb on the multiplex PCR reads, gives a single entry per CDR3 protein. The sample yields about 52,000 distinct CDR3 sequences, less than 60% seen once. Sequencing was carried out using blood. These receptors were taken from a woman aged 45-59 years with Graves' ophthalmopathy. The CDR3 runs from the conserved cysteine through the conserved F or W. The order of the fields is V gene, J gene, CDR3 protein.

v_gene: TRBV7-9; j_gene: TRBJ2-2; CDR3aa: CASSSTWTAPELFF
v_gene: TRBV7-8; j_gene: TRBJ1-6; CDR3aa: CASSTRTAVNSPLHF
v_gene: TRBV3-1; j_gene: TRBJ1-1; CDR3aa: CASSQVRDTEAFF
v_gene: TRBV6-6; j_gene: TRBJ2-5; CDR3aa: CASSYIGQETQYF
v_gene: TRBV29-1; j_gene: TRBJ2-6; CDR3aa: CSAGSSGANVLTF
v_gene: TRBV19; j_gene: TRBJ2-3; CDR3aa: CASSIRQFGEITDTQYF
v_gene: TRBV20-1; j_gene: TRBJ2-4; CDR3aa: CSAPGPAKNMQYF
v_gene: TRBV20-1; j_gene: TRBJ2-7; CDR3aa: CSALDSTYEQYF
v_gene: TRBV5-1; j_gene: TRBJ2-3; CDR3aa: CASSLTSGGDDTYTQYF
v_gene: TRBV10-2; j_gene: TRBJ2-7; CDR3aa: CASSESGLGTPYEQYF
v_gene: TRBV7-2; j_gene: TRBJ2-7; CDR3aa: CASSIGGGFFYEQYF
v_gene: TRBV7-3; j_gene: TRBJ2-1; CDR3aa: CASSSGSYSSYNEQFF
v_gene: TRBV6-5; j_gene: TRBJ2-3; CDR3aa: CASSYRLAEITDTQYF
v_gene: TRBV9; j_gene: TRBJ2-5; CDR3aa: CASSVARVAGDLGWGETQYF
v_gene: TRBV19; j_gene: TRBJ1-5; CDR3aa: CASTPGGFQPQHF
v_gene: TRBV2; j_gene: TRBJ2-5; CDR3aa: CASRPTVGGQETQYF
v_gene: TRBV7-6; j_gene: TRBJ2-7; CDR3aa: CASSPLDSSYEQYF
v_gene: TRBV10-2; j_gene: TRBJ2-5; CDR3aa: CASSDPGAGETQYF